The 24 T cell receptor beta chains presented below share a single source sample, sequenced in a study of blood T cell repertoires in COVID-19. Sequenced by immunoSEQ multiplex PCR; TCRdb stores in-frame clones only, minus some. The sample holds about 200,000 clones; approximately 87% are singletons and the top ten take about 0.81%. The sequenced sample was peripheral blood. These receptors all come from an older woman with acute or convalescent COVID-19.

The CDR3 bases are TGTGCCAGCAAGGCGGGGGGGTTCACAGATACGCAGTATTTT. It is translated as CASKAGGFTDTQYF. The V call is TRBV25-1, the J call TRBJ2-3, with 9 nucleotides matching TRBD2. The CDR3 has 14 residues. The V gene's germline CDR1 is MGHDK and CDR2 SYGVNS. J was trimmed by 2 bases and V by 7 bases; bases with no gene match: 4.

The chain has TRBV6-4 and TRBJ2-3; 9 nucleotides align to TRBD2. The germline CDR1 and CDR2 sequences are MRHNA and SNTAGT. V lost 6 bases, J lost 4 bases, and 5 bases stayed unmatched. This CDR3 spans 14 amino acids. CDR3 protein: CASREGLASDTQYF. CDR3 bases: TGTGCCAGCAGGGAAGGACTAGCGTCAGATACGCAGTATTTT.

V and J are TRBV6-2 or TRBV6-3 and TRBJ1-2; D is undetermined. Trimming removed 4 bases from V and 4 bases from J, with 10 bases in between. The germline CDR1 and CDR2 sequences are MNHEY and SVGEGT. The CDR3 is 13 residues long. For the CDR3, the DNA is TGTGCCAGCAGTTCGAGGAGACTCTATGGCTACACCTTC. As protein: CASSSRRLYGYTF.

The chain is built from TRBV7-9 and TRBJ2-1, with 8 bases aligning to TRBD1. The CDR3 runs 15 residues. V lost 5 bases, J lost 6 bases, and 9 bases stayed unmatched. Germline assignment: CDR1 SEHNR and CDR2 FQNEAQ (reference sequence). The DNA for the CDR3 is TGTGCCAGCAGCCCTAGGACAGGGTTTGGCAATGAGCAGTTCTTC. It translates to CASSPRTGFGNEQFF.

The chain uses TRBV28 and TRBJ2-7; the D gene is possibly TRBD2 (6 bases). V lost 3 bases, J lost 4 bases, and 10 bases lay in between. Germline-derived CDR1 and CDR2 are MDHEN and SYDVKM. The CDR3 has 13 residues. This CDR3 reads CASSFQGRYEQYF. CDR3 nucleotide sequence: TGTGCCAGCAGTTTCCAAGGGAGGTACGAGCAGTACTTC.

This clone was observed a single time. The chain employs TRBV4-2 and TRBJ2-7; 9 bases match TRBD2. The CDR3 loop spans 18 amino acids. Germline V CDR1 and CDR2: LGHNA, YNFKEQ. V shed 1 base, J shed 0 bases, and the junction held 10 bases outside the gene matches. The CDR3 loop reads CASSQGSQAGGSSYEQYF. The DNA of the CDR3 is TGTGCCAGCAGCCAAGGTTCTCAGGCGGGGGGGAGCTCCTACGAGCAGTACTTC.

This clone occurred once. The V and J genes are TRBV10-3 and TRBJ1-5, with 8 bases fitting TRBD1. Germline CDR1 is ENHRY and CDR2 is SYGVKD. V was clipped by 0 bases and J by 7 bases; unmatched bases: 11. The CDR3 runs 17 residues. The CDR3 sequence is CAISESGGRGQEQPQHF. DNA for the CDR3: TGTGCCATCAGTGAGTCGGGGGGCAGGGGGCAAGAGCAGCCCCAGCATTTT.

V is TRBV7-9 and J is TRBJ2-7; D perhaps matches TRBD2 (6 bases). This CDR3 comprises 17 residues. Deletions cut 3 bases from V and 1 base from J, with 19 bases between. Germline lookup yields CDR1 SEHNR and CDR2 FQNEAQ (reference sequence). This CDR3 reads CASSFGGGPTGSYEQYF. CDR3 in DNA: TGTGCCAGCAGCTTCGGGGGTGGGCCAACGGGGTCCTACGAGCAGTACTTC.

The chain links TRBV6-2 or TRBV6-3 to TRBJ2-3, with a tentative D call TRBD1 (5 bases). V lost 6 bases and J 2 bases, leaving 24 bases between the germline ends. Looked up from germline, CDR1 is MNHEY and CDR2 is SVGEGT. The CDR3 is 18 amino acids. This chain's CDR3 is CASSLGPRVATLTDTQYF. The CDR3, as DNA: TGTGCCAGCAGCCTTGGCCCCAGGGTAGCTACCCTCACAGATACGCAGTATTTT.

The chain carries TRBV11-3 and TRBJ2-1; 9 bases are shared with TRBD1. The CDR3 covers 14 residues. The trim removed 9 bases at V and 4 bases at J, leaving 7 bases unmatched. Germline V gives CDR1 SGHNT, CDR2 YENEEA. Here the CDR3 reads CARYPGQGYNEQFF. The CDR3 bases are TGTGCCAGGTATCCGGGACAGGGATACAATGAGCAGTTCTTC.

The chain combines TRBV7-2 with TRBJ2-5; D may be TRBD1 (6 bases). Trimming shortened V by 6 bases and J by 1 base, and 9 bases separated the two germline ends. Per the germline V gene, CDR1 is SGHTA and CDR2 is FQGNSA. This CDR3 spans 13 amino acids. In DNA form, the CDR3 reads TGTGCCAGCAGACGGACAGTCCAAGAGACCCAGTACTTC. Translated, it gives CASRRTVQETQYF.

This chain connects TRBV18 to TRBJ2-2; D is unresolved. The CDR3 length is 16 residues. Germline V lookup: CDR1 KGHSH, CDR2 LQKENI. The V end lost 0 bases, the J end lost 5 bases, and 13 bases lay between the germline ends. The DNA for the CDR3 is TGTGCCAGCTCACCACCGGGTCAGAGAGGTACCGGGGAGCTGTTTTTT. This gives the protein CASSPPGQRGTGELFF.

A remark on this clone: The sample has other DNA sequences that encode this CDR3 too. The chain links TRBV12-3 or TRBV12-4 to TRBJ1-1; unclear D gene. V lost 1 base and J 7 bases, leaving 4 bases between the germline ends. CDR3 length: 11 residues. The CDR3 loop is CASSLGVEAFF. CDR3 DNA: TGTGCCAGCAGTTTAGGCGTTGAAGCTTTCTTT.

This clone showed up many times. The gene calls are TRBV12-3 or TRBV12-4 and TRBJ2-1; a weak D match, TRBD1 (5 bases). The CDR3 runs to 13 residues. Trimming took 6 bases from V and 4 from J, leaving 10 bases between them. The CDR3 region is CASSRDSYNEQFF. DNA of the CDR3: TGTGCCAGCAGCCGAGACAGTTACAATGAGCAGTTCTTC.

With regard to this clone: One end of the junction is discordant with germline, which a read error may explain. V and J are TRBV12-3 or TRBV12-4 and TRBJ1-2, with D possibly TRBD1 on 6 matching bases. The CDR3 covers 12 residues. The CDR3 reads CASNLLGGGYTF. CDR3 DNA: TGTGCCAGCAATTTATTAGGGGGTGGCTACACCTTC.

In its sample, this clone was seen once. The chain has TRBV4-1 and TRBJ1-1; D is undetermined. CDR3 size: 14 residues. V shed 4 bases and J shed 6 bases, with 15 bases lying between them. Germline-derived CDR1 and CDR2 are MGHRA and YSYEKL. CDR3 in DNA: TGCGCCAGCAGCCCCGTTAACGGGAAGTCTGAAGCTTTCTTT. Translated, it gives CASSPVNGKSEAFF.

V gene TRBV9 combines with J gene TRBJ2-3; 8 bases align to TRBD1. Trimming at V came to 7 bases and at J to 5 bases, leaving 9 bases not matched to a gene. Germline lookup yields CDR1 SGDLS and CDR2 YYNGEE. CDR3 length equals 14 residues. Written as DNA, the CDR3 is TGTGCCAGCGCGAAGGGGACAGGCGGAGATACGCAGTATTTT. It yields the protein CASAKGTGGDTQYF.

This chain uses TRBV15 with TRBJ1-1, with a tentative D call TRBD1 (5 bases). Per germline, CDR1 LNHNV and CDR2 YYDKDF (reference sequence). Deletions cut 5 bases from V and 6 bases from J, with 25 bases between. The CDR3 has 17 residues. In nucleotides, the CDR3 is TGTGCCACCAGCTCCTTACACCAGGGTGGCAGGTCCCCTGAAGCTTTCTTT. It specifies CATSSLHQGGRSPEAFF. The whole variable domain, remainder taken from reference TRBV15 and TRBJ1-1, is DAMVIQNPRYQVTQFGKPVTLSCSQTLNHNVMYWYQQKSSQAPKLLFHYYDKDFNNEADTPDNFQSRRPNTSFCFLDIRSPGLGDTAMYLCATSSLHQGGRSPEAFFGQGTRLTVV.

The rearrangement links TRBV7-8 to TRBJ2-3; TRBD2 aligns across 14 bases. This CDR3 is 18 amino acids long. Looked up from germline, CDR1 is SGHVS and CDR2 is FQNEAQ. V gave up 2 bases and J gave up 5 bases; unmatched junction bases: 9. The CDR3 reads CASSLMSGTSGRGDTQYF. CDR3 in DNA: TGTGCCAGCAGCTTAATGTCCGGGACTAGCGGGAGAGGAGATACGCAGTATTTT.

The rearrangement links TRBV4-3 to TRBJ1-1; TRBD1 might be the D (6 bases). Germline V gives CDR1 LGHNA, CDR2 YSLEER. The ends were cut back, 4 bases at V and 0 bases at J, with 12 bases in the middle. CDR3 length: 15 amino acids. CDR3 amino acids: CASSPLGTMNTEAFF. For the CDR3, the DNA is TGCGCCAGCAGCCCCCTTGGGACAATGAACACTGAAGCTTTCTTT.

The chain has TRBV5-1 and TRBJ2-2; the D gene is possibly TRBD2 (6 bases). Germline CDR1 and CDR2: SGHRS and YFSETQ. V was clipped by 0 bases and J by 5 bases, with 11 bases between them. This CDR3 has 15 amino acids. This chain's CDR3 is CASSLVEGVTGELFF. The DNA of the CDR3 is TGCGCCAGCAGCTTGGTGGAGGGAGTAACCGGGGAGCTGTTTTTT.

The chain joins TRBV7-6 to TRBJ2-7; D is undetermined. Germline V gene sequence: CDR1 SGHVS, CDR2 FNYEAQ. The CDR3 extends over 15 amino acids. V was shortened by 2 bases and J by 7 bases, with 18 bases between the two germline ends. CDR3 amino acids: CASSLRDNPWWEQYF. CDR3 sequence (DNA): TGTGCCAGCAGCTTACGAGACAACCCATGGTGGGAGCAGTACTTC.

This chain uses TRBV6-6 with TRBJ1-5, with D perhaps matching TRBD1 (6 bases). The germline CDR1 and CDR2 sequences are MNHNY and SVGAGI (reference sequence). This CDR3 contains 13 residues. V was pared by 8 bases and J by 2 bases, with 10 bases between. The CDR3 reads CASDTGRNQPQHF. In nucleotides, the CDR3 is TGTGCCAGCGACACAGGGCGCAATCAGCCCCAGCATTTT.

This chain links TRBV7-8 with TRBJ1-1; 7 bases agree with TRBD1. The germline CDR1 and CDR2 sequences are SGHVS and FQNEAQ. V was pared by 7 bases and J by 0 bases, with 5 bases of the junction left unmatched. The CDR3 is 14 residues long. CDR3: CASTRDRLNTEAFF. CDR3 DNA: TGTGCCAGCACCCGGGACAGATTGAACACTGAAGCTTTCTTT.